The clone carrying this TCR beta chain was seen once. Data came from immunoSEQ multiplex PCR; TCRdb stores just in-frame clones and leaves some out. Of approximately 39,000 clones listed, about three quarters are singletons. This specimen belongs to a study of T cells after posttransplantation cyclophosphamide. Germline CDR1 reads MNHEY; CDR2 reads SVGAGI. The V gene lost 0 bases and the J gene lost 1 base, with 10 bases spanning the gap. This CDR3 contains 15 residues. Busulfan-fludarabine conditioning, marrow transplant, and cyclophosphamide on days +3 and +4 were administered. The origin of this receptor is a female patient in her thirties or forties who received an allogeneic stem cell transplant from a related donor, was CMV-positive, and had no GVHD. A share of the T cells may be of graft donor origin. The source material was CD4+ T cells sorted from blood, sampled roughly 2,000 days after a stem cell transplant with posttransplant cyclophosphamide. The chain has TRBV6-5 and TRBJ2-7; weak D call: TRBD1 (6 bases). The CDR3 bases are TGTGCCAGCAGTTACTCGTTACAGGGATCCTACGAGCAGTACTTC. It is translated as CASSYSLQGSYEQYF.